This TCR beta chain was captured in a study of beta chain features in type 1 diabetes. At the level of the study: Summed over all samples, the examined sorted cells came to 95 million to 120 million.

V was clipped by 2 bases and J by 0 bases, with 7 bases between them. The CDR3 runs to 14 residues. Germline lookup yields CDR1 SGHTA and CDR2 FQGTGA. The entirety of the isolated RNA underwent reverse transcription, so expressed TCRB transcripts were sequenced. TCRdb's table, derived via immunoSEQ multiplex PCR, lists solely in-frame clones and lacks some. The profile shows some 410,000 clones, over 10% of them singletons. The sample consisted of naive CD4+ T cells from blood. The sequence came from a woman aged 18-29 years in good health. The chain uses TRBV7-3 and TRBJ1-1; no firm D call. The CDR3 DNA follows: TGTGCCAGCAGCTTACAGGCCTTGAACACTGAAGCTTTCTTT. Amino acid sequence: CASSLQALNTEAFF.